This TCR beta chain is drawn from a study of cytomegalovirus exposure and HLA in healthy donors. The CDR3 has 19 amino acids. V was shortened by 0 bases and J by 0 bases, with 17 bases between the two germline ends. Germline V lookup: CDR1 LGHNA, CDR2 YSLEER. The PCR had 60 Vbeta and 13 Jbeta primers. Method: immunoSEQ multiplex PCR; TCRdb's copy keeps in-frame clones and lacks some. This sample contains about 130,000 clones. This TCR derives from a man between 18 and 29 years old in good health and CMV-seronegative. This sequence joins TRBV4-3 and TRBJ2-2; D remains ambiguous. Sequenced material: PBMCs. This CDR3 is CASSQDFAKWAANTGELFF. In DNA, the CDR3 is TGCGCCAGCAGCCAAGATTTCGCCAAGTGGGCCGCGAACACCGGGGAGCTGTTTTTT.